A single sample gave rise to the 6 T cell receptor beta chains below, sequenced in a study of T cell repertoires in cytomegalovirus infection. TCRdb re-derived calls from the reads in MiXCR, one entry per CDR3 protein. The sample has about 680,000 distinct CDR3 sequences; less than 25% are singletons. The sequenced sample was CD8+ T cells from PBMCs. Receptors originate from a human donor in good health (CMV status not recorded). Some clones in this sample may be carry-over from other donors' samples.

This clonotype was counted between two and nine times. The chain uses TRBV5-5 and TRBJ2-3; 7 bases are a match to TRBD2. The CDR3 extends over 16 amino acids. V trimming: 0 bases; J trimming: 8 bases; junction bases outside the gene matches: 12. Germline V gives CDR1 SGHKS, CDR2 YYEKEE (reference sequence). CDR3 bases: TGTGCCAGCAGCTTGGGGGTGGCGGGGGTTCTGGGTACGCAGTATTTT. This encodes CASSLGVAGVLGTQYF.

This chain uses TRBV28 with TRBJ2-1; 8 bases line up with TRBD1. V shed 2 bases and J 9 bases; nucleotides not matched to a gene: 3. The CDR3 consists of 13 residues. Germline CDR1 and CDR2: MDHEN and SYDVKM. This CDR3 is CASSLQGASEQFF. As DNA, the CDR3 is TGTGCCAGCAGTTTACAGGGGGCGTCTGAGCAGTTCTTC.

This clonotype was detected once. With a much larger clone just one base away, this may be a read error. J is TRBJ2-1 and V is TRBV7-2; a weak D match, TRBD1 (6 bases). In germline, CDR1 is SGHTA, CDR2 FQGNSA. This CDR3 has 15 amino acids. CDR3 in amino acids: CASTREQGLLWEQLF. CDR3 bases: TGTGCCAGCACCCGAGAACAGGGCCTCCTTTGGGAGCAGTTATTC.

This sequence joins TRBV9 and TRBJ2-6, with 7 bases identical to TRBD2. The germline CDR1 and CDR2 sequences are SGDLS and YYNGEE. V lost 5 bases to trimming and J lost 1 base; unmatched junction nucleotides: 6. This CDR3 comprises 16 residues. The CDR3 DNA reads TGTGCCAGCAGGAGGGGAGGGCTGTCTGGGGCCAACGTCCTGACTTTC. It codes for CASRRGGLSGANVLTF.

The V call is TRBV14, the J call TRBJ1-2, with D hard to call. The CDR3 covers 14 residues. Germline V lookup: CDR1 SGHDN, CDR2 FVKESK. V was trimmed by 4 bases and J by 4 bases, leaving 13 bases between them. This CDR3 is CASSPHWRIYGYTF. The DNA for the CDR3 is TGTGCCAGCAGCCCCCATTGGAGGATCTATGGCTACACCTTC.

CDR3 region: CSIPGTGRTGANVLTF. The CDR3 nucleotides read TGCAGCATTCCCGGGACAGGTCGAACTGGGGCCAACGTCCTGACTTTC. This chain joins TRBV29-1 and TRBJ2-6, with TRBD1 identical over 8 bases. V dropped 8 bases and J dropped 2; count of bases not matched to a gene: 11. Germline-derived CDR1 and CDR2 are SQVTM and ANQGSEA. The CDR3 runs to 16 residues.